One sample yielded the 32 T cell receptor beta chains listed below, sequenced in a study of CD8+ T cells in alopecia areata. Treatment in this sample: oral pan-JAK inhibitor, 5-10 mg twice daily. Sequencing relied on a cDNA template that was reverse transcribed from extracted RNA. The table came from immunoSEQ multiplex PCR; TCRdb's copy has only in-frame clones and leaves some out. Counted here are 110,000 or so clones, roughly three fifths occurring once; the ten biggest clones make up under 3.5%. The sample was CD4+ T cells sorted from blood, taken at week 24, from a patient treated with tofacitinib. All receptors derive from a human donor with alopecia areata.

The chain has TRBV6-5 and TRBJ2-3; no definite D call. The CDR3 is 14 amino acids. The germline V and J ends were trimmed by 6 bases and 0 bases, with 10 bases remaining between them. From germline, CDR1 is MNHEY and CDR2 SVGAGI. CDR3 DNA sequence: TGTGCCAGCAGCTTAACACACAGCACAGATACGCAGTATTTT. It is translated as CASSLTHSTDTQYF.

The chain employs TRBV5-1 and TRBJ2-6; the D gene is possibly TRBD1 (6 bases). V lost 0 bases to trimming and J lost 2 bases, with 9 bases between them. In germline, CDR1 is SGHRS, CDR2 YFSETQ. The CDR3 has 16 residues. CDR3 amino acids: CASSLVGTTGANVLTF. The CDR3 DNA is TGCGCCAGCAGCTTGGTAGGGACAACTGGGGCCAACGTCCTGACTTTC.

The V and J genes are TRBV4-1 and TRBJ1-1, with D tentatively TRBD1 (5 bases). The CDR3 loop spans 12 amino acids. Trimming pared 2 bases from V and 8 bases from J, leaving 9 bases between. Germline V gene lookup returns CDR1 MGHRA and CDR2 YSYEKL. DNA for the CDR3: TGCGCCAGCAGCCAATTTGGGGGGGAAGCTTTCTTT. Amino acid sequence: CASSQFGGEAFF.

The J gene is TRBJ1-2, the V gene TRBV4-2, with D perhaps TRBD1 (6 bases). V gave up 7 bases and J gave up 0 bases, with 18 bases separating them. The CDR3 covers 16 residues. The V gene's germline CDR1 is LGHNA and CDR2 YNFKEQ. In DNA form, the CDR3 reads TGTGCCAGCACCCCATATAACAGGGAAGCTAACTATGGCTACACCTTC. It yields the protein CASTPYNREANYGYTF.

This rearrangement joins TRBV10-3 to TRBJ2-5; possible D gene TRBD1, 6 bases. The CDR3 spans 14 residues. Trimming removed 6 bases from V and 5 bases from J, with 16 bases in between. Germline loops: CDR1 ENHRY, CDR2 SYGVKD. CDR3 nucleotide sequence: TGTGCCATCAGATCCGGTCCTCAGGGGGAGACCCAGTACTTC. The encoded protein is CAIRSGPQGETQYF.

This clone was found a few times. This chain connects TRBV7-9 to TRBJ2-2; 7 bases are shared with TRBD1. Germline loops: CDR1 SEHNR, CDR2 FQNEAQ (reference sequence). J gave up 4 bases and V 5 bases, and 4 bases lay outside the gene matches. There are 14 residues in the CDR3. The CDR3 DNA reads as TGTGCCAGCAGCCCGGGACAGCGCACCGGGGAGCTGTTTTTT. Amino acids: CASSPGQRTGELFF.

The chain couples TRBV4-3 to TRBJ2-1; 8 bases are a match to TRBD2. The V gene's germline CDR1 is LGHNA and CDR2 YSLEER. The CDR3 totals 15 residues. Trimming removed 4 bases from V and 2 bases from J; junction bases left unmatched: 4. The CDR3 DNA sequence: TGCGCCAGCAGCCCCGGGGGGGGAGCCTACAATGAGCAGTTCTTC. Its translation is CASSPGGGAYNEQFF.

There are a few counts of this clone. This chain joins TRBV5-1 and TRBJ2-2; D perhaps matches TRBD2 (5 bases). Per germline, CDR1 SGHRS and CDR2 YFSETQ. Trimming stripped 4 bases from V and 1 base from J, with 8 bases between. This CDR3 has 14 residues. CDR3 in DNA: TGCGCCAGCAGCGGAGGACTGAACACCGGGGAGCTGTTTTTT. Its protein is CASSGGLNTGELFF.

The chain employs TRBV30 and TRBJ2-3; no definite D call. The germline V gene encodes CDR1 GTSNPN and CDR2 SVGIG (reference sequence). The ends were cut back, 0 bases at V and 2 bases at J, with 12 bases in the middle. The CDR3 has 15 amino acids. CDR3 residues: CAWSVDTRYTDTQYF. CDR3 DNA sequence: TGTGCCTGGAGTGTAGACACAAGATACACAGATACGCAGTATTTT.

The V and J genes are TRBV29-1 and TRBJ1-2; D is unclear. The CDR3 totals 16 residues. Germline lookup yields CDR1 SQVTM and CDR2 ANQGSEA. With 0 bases removed from V and 7 bases from J, the gap between germline ends came to 21 bases. CDR3: CSVEDLKRTSIGGYTF. In nucleotides, the CDR3 is TGCAGCGTTGAAGATCTAAAACGGACTAGCATCGGTGGCTACACCTTC.

The chain employs TRBV4-3 and TRBJ2-1, with TRBD2 identical over 10 bases. This CDR3 comprises 17 residues. Germline CDR1 LGHNA, CDR2 YSLEER. After removal of 3 bases from V and 5 bases from J, the junction contained 10 bases not matched to a gene. CDR3: CASSQARVAGGHNEQFF. The CDR3 coding sequence is TGCGCCAGCAGCCAGGCCCGAGTAGCGGGGGGCCACAATGAGCAGTTCTTC.

This clone is termed medium-sized. This chain joins TRBV12-5 and TRBJ2-1, with 13 positions matching TRBD2. The CDR3 loop spans 13 amino acids. Germline values: CDR1 LGHNT, CDR2 FRNRAP. Trimming at V came to 5 bases and at J to 13 bases, leaving 5 bases not matched to a gene. The CDR3 protein is CASGQLAGGRQFF. CDR3 bases: TGTGCTAGTGGTCAACTAGCGGGGGGGCGTCAGTTCTTC. Together with reference TRBV12-5 and TRBJ2-1, the CDR3 gives the full variable domain: DARVTQTPRHKVTEMGQEVTMRCQPILGHNTVFWYRQTMMQGLELLAYFRNRAPLDDSGMPKDRFSAEMPDATLATLKIQPSEPRDSAVYFCASGQLAGGRQFFGPGTRLTVL.

The CDR3 loop reads CASTWTGVNSPLHF. As DNA, the CDR3 is TGTGCCAGCACCTGGACAGGGGTTAATTCACCCCTCCACTTT. The genes are TRBV7-2 and TRBJ1-6; 9 nucleotides agree with TRBD1. The CDR3 runs 14 residues. CDR1 is SGHTA and CDR2 is FQGNSA in the germline V gene. The V segment lost 7 bases and the J segment 6 bases; nucleotides outside the gene matches: 4.

The chain links TRBV9 to TRBJ2-7; D call uncertain. The V and J ends lost 3 bases and 7 bases respectively, with 17 bases between them. From germline, CDR1 is SGDLS and CDR2 YYNGEE. The CDR3 covers 14 residues. The CDR3 coding sequence is TGTGCCAGCAGCGGAGGTGGGTCCTACTGGGAGCAGTACTTC. This sequence encodes CASSGGGSYWEQYF.

The chain has TRBV2 and TRBJ2-2; D gene uncertain. The CDR3 totals 12 residues. The germline gives CDR1 SNHLY, CDR2 FYNNEI. Between the trimmed V and J ends, which lost 5 bases and 8 bases, there was a span of 9 bases. The CDR3 region has the DNA TGTGCCAGCAGTCGTCTGGGGGGGGAGCTGTTTTTT. Protein sequence: CASSRLGGELFF.

V is TRBV29-1 and J is TRBJ2-5, with 7 bases matching TRBD2. Germline CDR1 is SQVTM and CDR2 is ANQGSEA. The J segment lost 4 bases and the V segment lost 5 bases, leaving 10 bases of the junction unmatched. The CDR3 length is 14 residues. In DNA, the CDR3 is TGCAGCGTTAGACACGGGGGGTCGAGAGAGACCCAGTACTTC. This codes for CSVRHGGSRETQYF.

The genes are TRBV25-1 and TRBJ2-3, with D unclear. V lost 4 bases and J lost 0, with 8 bases in between. The length of the CDR3 is 14 residues. Germline V CDR1 and CDR2: MGHDK, SYGVNS. CDR3 nucleotides: TGTGCCAGCAGTGGAGTAGTTAGCACAGATACGCAGTATTTT. This translates into CASSGVVSTDTQYF.

The V and J genes are TRBV23-1 and TRBJ2-5; 8 bases are shared with TRBD1. TRBV23-1 is reported as an ORF; its role is uncertain. The CDR3 spans 14 residues. V lost 8 bases, J lost 0 bases, and 5 bases stayed unmatched. The CDR3 spells CASRRTGYQETQYF. The CDR3, as DNA: TGCGCCAGCCGGAGGACAGGGTACCAAGAGACCCAGTACTTC.

The CDR3 is CASSSRNYGYTF. The CDR3 region has the DNA TGTGCCAGCAGTTCCAGGAACTATGGCTACACCTTC. The genes are TRBV28 and TRBJ1-2; the D is unclear. V dropped 4 bases and J dropped 2 bases, with 5 bases sitting between them. CDR1 is MDHEN and CDR2 is SYDVKM in the germline V gene. The CDR3 is 12 residues long.

The chain is built from TRBV5-1 and TRBJ2-7, with 8 bases that match TRBD1. This CDR3 spans 13 amino acids. J gave up 6 bases and V 4 bases, and 6 bases lay outside the gene matches. CDR1 is SGHRS and CDR2 is YFSETQ in the germline V gene. The CDR3 nucleotides are TGCGCCAGCAGCCCAGGACAGGGAGGCGAGCAGTACTTC. Translation gives CASSPGQGGEQYF.

The chain links TRBV10-2 to TRBJ2-3; tentatively, D is TRBD2 (6 bases). Germline CDR1 and CDR2: WSHSY and SAAADI. V shed 7 bases and J shed 3 bases, with 14 bases lying between them. The CDR3 has 14 amino acids. CDR3 bases: TGCGCCAGCACCGAGCCGGGACTGACAGATACGCAGTATTTT. It specifies CASTEPGLTDTQYF.

In its sample, this clone was seen a few times. This chain connects TRBV29-1 to TRBJ2-1; TRBD2 might be the D (6 bases). Per the germline V gene, CDR1 is SQVTM and CDR2 is ANQGSEA. The CDR3 has 14 amino acids. Trimming shortened V by 3 bases and J by 6 bases, and 15 bases separated the two germline ends. The DNA for the CDR3 is TGCAGCGTTGACCGGACTAATATTCGCAATGAGCAGTTCTTC. Protein product: CSVDRTNIRNEQFF.

V usage is TRBV5-4 and J usage is TRBJ2-5; tentatively, D is TRBD2 (6 bases). Germline lookup yields CDR1 SGHNT and CDR2 YYREEE (reference sequence). The CDR3 length is 15 residues. The V end was cut by 2 bases, the J end by 1 base, with 12 bases between. The CDR3 loop reads CASSFSGGIQETQYF. DNA for the CDR3: TGTGCCAGCAGCTTTAGCGGAGGAATCCAAGAGACCCAGTACTTC.

The chain uses TRBV28 and TRBJ1-2; 7 nucleotides align to TRBD1. Germline trimming cut 3 bases from V and 2 bases from J; bases unmatched to any gene: 3. Germline CDR1 MDHEN, CDR2 SYDVKM. The CDR3 totals 14 residues. CDR3 nucleotide sequence: TGTGCCAGCAGTTTGGGACAGCGAAACTATGGCTACACCTTC. Protein sequence: CASSLGQRNYGYTF.

The chain uses TRBV27 and TRBJ2-7; 9 positions agree with TRBD1. V lost 3 bases and J lost 3; bases outside the gene matches: 6. CDR3 size: 15 residues. Germline loops: CDR1 MNHEY, CDR2 SMNVEV (reference sequence). CDR3: CASSFRDRVRYEQYF. The DNA for the CDR3 is TGTGCCAGCAGTTTCCGGGACAGGGTACGCTACGAGCAGTACTTC.

The rearrangement joins TRBV5-4 to TRBJ2-6; 10 positions match TRBD1. Germline lookup yields CDR1 SGHNT and CDR2 YYREEE (reference sequence). The trim removed 5 bases at V and 0 bases at J, leaving 8 bases unmatched. This CDR3 spans 18 amino acids. CDR3 nucleotide sequence: TGTGCCAGCAGTTCCGGGACAGGGGCCCGCTCTGGGGCCAACGTCCTGACTTTC. This encodes CASSSGTGARSGANVLTF.

The table lists this clone with a few counts. The rearrangement joins TRBV4-1 to TRBJ1-2, with D perhaps matching TRBD1 (6 bases). CDR3 length: 14 residues. Germline CDR1 is MGHRA and CDR2 is YSYEKL. Trimming pared 0 bases from V and 3 bases from J, leaving 8 bases between. CDR3 DNA: TGCGCCAGCAGCCAAGACAGGGGCGACTATGGCTACACCTTC. Amino acids: CASSQDRGDYGYTF.

The V and J genes are TRBV30 and TRBJ2-3; D is unclear. CDR1 is GTSNPN and CDR2 is SVGIG in the germline V gene (reference sequence). Trimming cost V 2 bases and J 4 bases, with 7 bases left between them. The CDR3 is made up of 12 amino acids. As DNA, the CDR3 is TGTGCCTGGAGTATCCCCGCAGATACGCAGTATTTT. Its translation: CAWSIPADTQYF. Full variable domain (rest looked up from reference TRBV30 and TRBJ2-3): SQTIHQWPATLVQPVGSPLSLECTVEGTSNPNLYWYRQAAGRGLQLLFYSVGIGQISSEVPQNLSASRPQDRQFILSSKKLLLSDSGFYLCAWSIPADTQYFGPGTRLTVL.

There are a few counts of this clone. This chain connects TRBV7-9 to TRBJ2-3, with 7 bases fitting TRBD2. The germline gives CDR1 SEHNR, CDR2 FQNEAQ (reference sequence). Trimming cost V 5 bases and J 1 base; bases outside gene matches: 12. CDR3 length: 17 amino acids. The CDR3 sequence is CASSTSRPSGRTDTQYF. The CDR3 nucleotides are TGTGCCAGCAGCACTAGTCGGCCTAGCGGTCGCACAGATACGCAGTATTTT.

This clone was seen at least ten times. The chain combines TRBV10-3 with TRBJ2-5, with D uncertain. This CDR3 is 11 amino acids long. Trimming shortened V by 6 bases and J by 5 bases, and 7 bases separated the two germline ends. Per germline, CDR1 ENHRY and CDR2 SYGVKD. CDR3 coding DNA: TGTGCCATCAGGGTAGGGGAGACCCAGTACTTC. Translated: CAIRVGETQYF.

This chain joins TRBV5-6 and TRBJ2-7, with D hard to call. V was cut by 6 bases and J by 3 bases, with 16 bases left in between. This CDR3 has 14 amino acids. Germline values: CDR1 SGHDT, CDR2 YYEEEE. CDR3: CASMSPSSHYEQYF. The DNA of the CDR3 is TGTGCCAGCATGTCGCCTTCCTCTCACTACGAGCAGTACTTC.

A word on this clone: Within the sample, other DNA sequences also encode this same CDR3. This chain connects TRBV30 to TRBJ1-1; D is unclear. This CDR3 region has 13 residues. Trimming stripped 0 bases from V and 1 base from J, with 6 bases between. Germline V gene data show CDR1 as GTSNPN and CDR2 as SVGIG (reference sequence). For the CDR3, the DNA is TGTGCCTGGAGTGTACAAGGGAACACTGAAGCTTTCTTT. It encodes CAWSVQGNTEAFF.